The rows below give T cell receptor beta chains drawn from one sample of a study of cytomegalovirus exposure and HLA in healthy donors. The data were produced by immunoSEQ multiplex PCR, yet TCRdb's version contains in-frame clones alone and is incomplete. Recorded for this sample: about 79,000 clones. Sequenced input: PBMCs. The source of these receptors is a man aged 25-45 years in good health and CMV-seronegative. CDR3s include the opening cysteine and the closing phenylalanine or tryptophan. D genes are given only for firm matches.

v_gene	d_gene	j_gene	CDR3aa	CDR3nt
TRBV7-6	TRBD1	TRBJ1-1	CASSLGTGGMNTEAFF	TGTGCCAGCAGCTTAGGGACAGGGGGCATGAACACTGAAGCTTTCTTT
TRBV29-1	TRBD2	TRBJ2-3	CSVAGVGVAGGQWKDTQYF	TGCAGCGTTGCAGGGGTTGGGGTAGCGGGGGGGCAATGGAAAGATACGCAGTATTTT
TRBV5-1	-	TRBJ2-1	CASSLEASYNEQFF	TGCGCCAGCAGCCTAGAAGCGTCCTACAATGAGCAGTTCTTC
TRBV7-9	TRBD1	TRBJ2-5	CALRDRGETQYF	TGTGCCCTAAGGGACAGGGGAGAGACCCAGTACTTC
TRBV7-8	TRBD2	TRBJ2-1	CASSLGTSGAYEQFF	TGTGCCAGCAGCTTAGGGACTAGCGGGGCCTATGAGCAGTTCTTC
TRBV7-2	TRBD1	TRBJ2-7	CASSLRTGGTREQYF	TGTGCCAGCAGCCTTCGGACAGGGGGGACTCGAGAGCAGTACTTC
TRBV5-1	TRBD2	TRBJ2-1	CASSYSGGSYNEQFF	TGCGCCAGCAGTTATAGCGGGGGATCGTACAATGAGCAGTTCTTC
TRBV6-5	TRBD1	TRBJ2-7	CASSGDSSYEQYF	TGTGCCAGCAGCGGGGACAGTTCCTACGAGCAGTACTTC
TRBV5-8	-	TRBJ1-6	CASSLNNSPLHF	TGTGCCAGCAGCCTGAACAACTCACCCCTCCACTTT
TRBV19	-	TRBJ1-5	CASSPPAADQPQHF	TGTGCCAGTAGTCCACCGGCAGCGGATCAGCCCCAGCATTTT
TRBV18	-	TRBJ2-7	CASSPPSVYEQYF	TGTGCCAGCTCACCACCGTCGGTCTACGAGCAGTACTTC
TRBV2	-	TRBJ2-7	CASSQGPSYEQYF	TGTGCCAGCAGTCAAGGGCCCTCCTACGAGCAGTACTTC
TRBV11-2	TRBD1	TRBJ2-1	CASSLGQYNEQFF	TGTGCCAGCAGCTTGGGACAGTACAATGAGCAGTTCTTC
TRBV5-6	TRBD2	TRBJ2-5	CASSRGGLAGGLETQYF	TGTGCCAGCAGCCGTGGTGGACTAGCAGGAGGTTTGGAGACCCAGTACTTC
TRBV6-5	-	TRBJ1-5	CASSYSKGEPQHF	TGTGCCAGCAGTTACTCGAAGGGGGAGCCCCAGCATTTT
TRBV14	-	TRBJ1-5	CASSHGQYSNQPQHF	TGTGCCAGCAGCCATGGACAGTATAGCAATCAGCCCCAGCATTTT
TRBV12-1	-	TRBJ2-1	CASSPRGLAGLSSYNEQFF	TGTGCCAGCAGCCCGAGGGGACTAGCGGGATTGAGCTCCTACAATGAGCAGTTCTTC
TRBV6-4	-	TRBJ2-2	CASSAGETGELFF	TGTGCCAGCAGTGCCGGGGAGACCGGGGAGCTGTTTTTT
TRBV19	-	TRBJ2-7	CASSMSSGEQYF	TGTGCCAGTAGTATGTCGAGCGGCGAGCAGTACTTC
TRBV9	-	TRBJ1-2	CASSRESYGYTF	TGTGCCAGCTCCAGGGAATCCTATGGCTACACCTTC
TRBV6-1	-	TRBJ1-5	CASSEALTGSQPQHF	TGTGCCAGCAGTGAAGCGCTAACAGGGAGTCAGCCCCAGCATTTT
TRBV29-1	-	TRBJ2-4	CSVVPGFVNIQYF	TGCAGCGTTGTTCCAGGGTTTGTAAACATTCAGTACTTC
TRBV9	TRBD2	TRBJ2-3	CASQRGTSTDTQYF	TGTGCCAGCCAGCGGGGAACTAGCACAGATACGCAGTATTTT
TRBV19	TRBD1	TRBJ2-1	CASSDRVFYNEQFF	TGTGCCAGTAGCGACAGGGTATTTTACAATGAGCAGTTCTTC
TRBV7-6	-	TRBJ2-5	CASSPRWAKPQETQYF	TGTGCCAGCAGCCCAAGGTGGGCGAAACCCCAAGAGACCCAGTACTTC
TRBV7-3	-	TRBJ1-1	CASSLGPRGNTEAFF	TGTGCCAGCAGCTTAGGTCCCCGCGGGAACACTGAAGCTTTCTTT
TRBV11-3	-	TRBJ1-4	CASSLRGSGEKLFF	TGTGCCAGCAGCCTTAGGGGGTCCGGTGAAAAACTGTTTTTT
TRBV4-1	TRBD2	TRBJ2-1	CASSQGSGYSSYNEQFF	TGCGCCAGCAGCCAAGGTAGCGGGTACAGCTCCTACAATGAGCAGTTCTTC
TRBV5-1	TRBD1	TRBJ1-4	CASSPSGQGVNEKLFF	TGCGCCAGCAGCCCCTCCGGACAGGGGGTTAATGAAAAACTGTTTTTT
TRBV5-1	-	TRBJ1-4	CASSLTATNEKLFF	TGCGCCAGCAGCTTGACTGCAACTAATGAAAAACTGTTTTTT
TRBV6-1	TRBD1	TRBJ2-7	CASSEGDSSYEQYF	TGTGCCAGCAGTGAAGGGGACAGCTCCTACGAGCAGTACTTC
TRBV9	TRBD2	TRBJ2-5	CASSVSGTSSETQYF	TGTGCCAGCAGTGTATCCGGGACTAGCAGCGAGACCCAGTACTTC
TRBV15	TRBD2	TRBJ2-7	CATSTLSGAQYEQYF	TGTGCCACCAGCACTCTTAGCGGGGCCCAGTACGAGCAGTACTTC
TRBV11-1	-	TRBJ2-7	CASRNSGSYEQYF	TGTGCCAGCAGAAATAGCGGCAGCTACGAGCAGTACTTC
TRBV7-9	TRBD1	TRBJ1-2	CASSWGQSYGYTF	TGTGCCAGCAGTTGGGGACAGAGCTATGGCTACACCTTC
TRBV28	TRBD1	TRBJ1-2	CASSRSGTGNYGYTF	TGTGCCAGCAGTCGATCCGGGACAGGGAACTATGGCTACACCTTC
TRBV5-6	-	TRBJ1-2	CASSLVGRESYGYTF	TGTGCCAGCAGCTTGGTCGGCAGGGAAAGCTATGGCTACACCTTC
TRBV9	TRBD1	TRBJ1-2	CASRADRGFQGGYTF	TGTGCCAGCAGAGCCGACAGGGGTTTTCAGGGTGGCTACACCTTC
TRBV27	-	TRBJ1-5	CASSPKAGLSNQPQHF	TGTGCCAGCAGCCCAAAGGCGGGCCTCAGCAATCAGCCCCAGCATTTT
TRBV7-2	-	TRBJ1-2	CASSYSYGYTF	TGTGCCAGCAGCTACAGCTATGGCTACACCTTC
TRBV6-1	TRBD2	TRBJ2-7	CASSGRGGARAGVREQYF	TGTGCCAGCAGTGGCCGTGGGGGGGCAAGAGCGGGAGTACGGGAGCAGTACTTC
TRBV4-1	-	TRBJ1-4	CASSPADPWNEKLFF	TGCGCCAGCAGCCCAGCGGACCCATGGAATGAAAAACTGTTTTTT
TRBV9	-	TRBJ1-2	CASTQPSRGYGYTF	TGTGCCAGCACCCAACCCTCTAGGGGTTATGGCTACACCTTC
TRBV28	TRBD2	TRBJ2-2	CASSATSGRPLTGELFF	TGTGCCAGCAGCGCAACTAGCGGGAGGCCACTAACCGGGGAGCTGTTTTTT
TRBV13	-	TRBJ2-3	CASSLQGIVGADTQYF	TGTGCCAGCAGCTTACAGGGGATCGTAGGGGCAGATACGCAGTATTTT